This T cell receptor beta chain was observed in a study of T cells in Graves' hyperthyroidism and ophthalmopathy. Patients with uncontrolled infections, other autoimmune diseases, pregnancy or lactation were excluded. Around 9.8 ml fresh peripheral blood yielded the PBMCs. V dropped 6 bases and J dropped 3 bases, with 8 bases sitting between them. The CDR3 runs to 12 residues. This clonotype showed up many times. RNA transcripts gave rise to amplified TCR beta CDR3 regions. Carried out on the TCR CDR3, a first-round RT-PCR used the HTBI primer set. TCRdb analysed the multiplex PCR reads with MiXCR anew, one entry per CDR3 protein. The profile shows 350,000 or so distinct CDR3 sequences, around a sixth of them singletons.

V is TRBV12-3 or TRBV12-4 and J is TRBJ1-2; weak D call: TRBD1 (6 bases). The TCR comes from a woman aged 40 to 55 with Graves' ophthalmopathy. Sequencing input: blood. As DNA, the CDR3 is TGTGCCAGCAGCAGACAGGACTATGGCTACACCTTC. Its protein is CASSRQDYGYTF.